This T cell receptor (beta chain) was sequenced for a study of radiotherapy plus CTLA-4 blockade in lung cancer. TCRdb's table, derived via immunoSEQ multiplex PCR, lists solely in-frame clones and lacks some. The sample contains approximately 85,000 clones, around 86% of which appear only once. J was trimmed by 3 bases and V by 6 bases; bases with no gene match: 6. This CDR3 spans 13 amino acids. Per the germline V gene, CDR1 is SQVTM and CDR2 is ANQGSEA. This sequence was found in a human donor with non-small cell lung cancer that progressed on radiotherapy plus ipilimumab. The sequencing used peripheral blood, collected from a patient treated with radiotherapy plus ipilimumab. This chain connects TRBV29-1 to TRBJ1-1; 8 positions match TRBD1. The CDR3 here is CSVGTGGYTEAFF. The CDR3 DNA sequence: TGCAGCGTCGGGACAGGTGGATACACTGAAGCTTTCTTT.